Each of the 30 T cell receptor beta chains below was sequenced from the same sample in a study of vaccination and CD4 T cells after COVID-19. Sequenced with the Oncomine TCR Beta short-read assay was DNA taken from cultured CD4+ T cells. In TCRdb, the PCR reads were re-called with MiXCR into one record per CDR3 protein. The data hold tens of thousands of distinct CDR3 sequences, with about 31% observed a single time. Regarding time point: late sampling 161 to 241 days after vaccination in a few convalescent patients. Described treatment: roughly ten-day PBMC culture with coronavirus spike peptide pools or control peptides (ViraFEST assay). Their antigens remain unidentified. Sequenced material: CD4+ T cells from blood, cultured in vitro, taken about 7 months after SARS-CoV-2 vaccination. The source is a human donor who had recovered from COVID-19.

The CDR3 loop is CASSRTGRVVDGYTF. The CDR3 nucleotides are TGTGCCAGCAGCCGCACCGGTCGGGTGGTGGATGGCTACACCTTC. This chain uses TRBV4-2 with TRBJ1-2; D uncertain. Trimming took 4 bases from V and 6 from J, leaving 18 bases between them. The germline V gene encodes CDR1 LGHNA and CDR2 YNFKEQ. The CDR3 runs to 15 residues.

This clonotype was detected only a few times. This sequence joins TRBV20-1 and TRBJ2-3; tentative D call: TRBD2 (6 bases). Germline CDR1 and CDR2: DFQATT and SNEGSKA (reference sequence). V was pared by 6 bases and J by 2 bases, with 18 bases between. This CDR3 has 15 amino acids. As DNA, the CDR3 is TGCAGTGCCACGCCCGGAGGGCCGGTCACAGATACGCAGTATTTT. Protein sequence: CSATPGGPVTDTQYF.

This clonotype was counted once. The germline gene is not matched at one end of the junction; a read error may be the cause. The V and J genes are TRBV15 and TRBJ1-1; no firm D call. The CDR3 runs to 12 residues. Per germline, CDR1 LNHNV and CDR2 YYDKDF (reference sequence). The CDR3 DNA sequence: TGTGCCACCAACAGAGATTCAGCCAGTGGTTTCTTT. Protein product: CATNRDSASGFF.

The V call is TRBV2, the J call TRBJ1-2; no clear D gene. V shed 5 bases and J shed 1 base, with 8 bases lying between them. Germline CDR1 reads SNHLY; CDR2 reads FYNNEI. The CDR3 has 13 residues. CDR3 sequence reads: CASSQDLNYGYTF. CDR3 bases: TGTGCCAGCAGTCAGGATCTTAACTATGGCTACACCTTC.

This rearrangement joins TRBV5-4 to TRBJ2-2; D uncertain. Trimming pared 1 base from V and 5 bases from J, leaving 9 bases between. This CDR3 spans 14 amino acids. Germline V gene data show CDR1 as SGHNT and CDR2 as YYREEE (reference sequence). The CDR3 loop is CASSLYPETGELFF. The DNA of the CDR3 is TGTGCCAGCAGCTTGTATCCGGAAACCGGGGAGCTGTTTTTT.

This clonotype was detected a few times. The CDR3 region is CSARGDGNLNYGYTF. The CDR3 DNA follows: TGCAGTGCTAGGGGAGACGGAAATCTGAACTATGGCTACACCTTC. The chain recombines TRBV20-1 with TRBJ1-2; D remains ambiguous. Germline V lookup: CDR1 DFQATT, CDR2 SNEGSKA (reference sequence). CDR3 size: 15 residues. The germline V and J ends were trimmed by 3 bases and 2 bases, with 16 bases remaining between them.

This clonotype has more than one count but fewer than ten. The J gene is TRBJ1-5, the V gene TRBV6-2 or TRBV6-3; no definite D call. The CDR3 length is 12 residues. Germline assignment: CDR1 MNHEY and CDR2 SVGEGT. Trimming removed 2 bases at V and 9 bases at J, with 8 bases between. CDR3 sequence reads: CASSYRYAPQHF. Here the CDR3 DNA reads TGTGCCAGCAGTTACAGGTACGCGCCCCAGCATTTT.

The rearrangement links TRBV5-1 to TRBJ2-5; D is uncertain. V dropped 5 bases and J dropped 2 bases, with 13 bases sitting between them. The CDR3 covers 14 residues. Germline CDR1 and CDR2: SGHRS and YFSETQ. The CDR3 sequence: CASSHPGSQETQYF. DNA for the CDR3: TGCGCCAGCAGTCACCCGGGCTCTCAAGAGACCCAGTACTTC.

V and J are TRBV7-3 and TRBJ2-1, with 9 nucleotides matching TRBD2. The CDR3 has 17 residues. Germline trimming cut 2 bases from V and 1 base from J; bases unmatched to any gene: 6. From germline, CDR1 is SGHTA and CDR2 FQGTGA. This chain's CDR3 is CASSLGGLAGSYNEQFF. CDR3 bases: TGTGCCAGCAGCTTAGGGGGCCTAGCGGGATCCTACAATGAGCAGTTCTTC.

The rearrangement uses TRBV6-1 and TRBJ2-1, with TRBD1 as a possible D gene (6 bases). The CDR3 covers 15 residues. Trimming left V 4 bases short and J 0 bases short, with 10 bases between. The V gene's germline CDR1 is MNHNS and CDR2 SASEGT. The chain's CDR3 is CASSVQGSSYNEQFF. The CDR3 nucleotides read TGTGCCAGCAGTGTACAGGGAAGCTCCTACAATGAGCAGTTCTTC.

By share, this clonotype ranks as medium-sized. CDR3 DNA: TGTGCCAGCAGTCGGGACAGCCTCACAGATACGCAGTATTTT. The encoded protein is CASSRDSLTDTQYF. V gene TRBV28 combines with J gene TRBJ2-3, with 7 nucleotides matching TRBD1. The CDR3 has 14 residues. The V gene end was trimmed by 5 bases and the J gene end by 2 bases; junction bases not matched to a gene: 4. The V gene's germline CDR1 is MDHEN and CDR2 SYDVKM.

This clonotype was counted between two and nine times. The chain recombines TRBV15 with TRBJ2-7; 7 nucleotides line up with TRBD2. With V trimmed by 3 bases and J by 3 bases, 2 bases remained unmatched. In germline, CDR1 is LNHNV, CDR2 YYDKDF (reference sequence). The CDR3 extends over 13 amino acids. The CDR3 region is CATSRAGVYEQYF. In nucleotides, the CDR3 is TGTGCCACCAGCAGGGCGGGGGTCTACGAGCAGTACTTC.

This clonotype was seen more than once but under ten times. The chain recombines TRBV14 with TRBJ2-1, with TRBD1 matching 7 bases. This CDR3 contains 15 residues. V trimming: 9 bases; J trimming: 9 bases; junction bases outside the gene matches: 17. CDR1 is SGHDN and CDR2 is FVKESK in the germline V gene. CDR3 in DNA: TGTGCCAGTAGTATAGGAAACCTACAGGGGAGTGAGCAGTTCTTC. Amino acid sequence: CASSIGNLQGSEQFF.

For the CDR3, the DNA is TGCGCCAGCAGCCAAGTCCCAGGGGGGGCCTACGAGCAGTACTTC. This gives the protein CASSQVPGGAYEQYF. V gene TRBV4-3 combines with J gene TRBJ2-7; D might be TRBD1 or TRBD2, each matching 7 bases. The CDR3 consists of 15 residues. The V and J ends lost 1 base and 2 bases respectively, with 12 bases between them. Germline V gives CDR1 LGHNA, CDR2 YSLEER.

The genes are TRBV6-1 and TRBJ2-1; 8 bases map to TRBD2. CDR1 is MNHNS, CDR2 SASEGT, per germline. Trimming removed 5 bases from V and 2 bases from J; junction bases left unmatched: 8. CDR3 size: 16 residues. DNA for the CDR3: TGTGCCAGCAGTCCCCTTAGCGGGGCGACCTACAATGAGCAGTTCTTC. Translating gives CASSPLSGATYNEQFF.

The chain is built from TRBV7-3 and TRBJ2-2; TRBD1 matches 12 bases. The CDR3 loop spans 16 amino acids. Trimming cost V 5 bases and J 6 bases; bases outside gene matches: 7. Germline CDR1 SGHTA, CDR2 FQGTGA. The DNA for the CDR3 is TGTGCCAGCAGCCCGGGACAGGGGGCTGGTTCCGGGGAGCTGTTTTTT. The encoded protein is CASSPGQGAGSGELFF.

The chain combines TRBV4-3 with TRBJ1-5; D ambiguous. This CDR3 has 15 residues. V gave up 0 bases and J gave up 7 bases, with 13 bases separating them. Germline CDR1 LGHNA, CDR2 YSLEER. CDR3: CASSQEEGGNQPQHF. The DNA of the CDR3 is TGCGCCAGCAGCCAAGAGGAAGGAGGTAACCAGCCCCAGCATTTT.

This clonotype was seen a handful of times. The chain has TRBV6-1 and TRBJ2-5; D ambiguous. This CDR3 contains 11 residues. Germline V gene data show CDR1 as MNHNS and CDR2 as SASEGT. V was clipped by 3 bases and J by 7 bases, with 6 bases between them. The CDR3 DNA reads TGTGCCAGCAGTGACCTCGGGACCCAGTACTTC. It translates to CASSDLGTQYF.

This chain uses TRBV4-2 with TRBJ1-2; a weak D match, TRBD1 (5 bases). This CDR3 spans 15 amino acids. Germline values: CDR1 LGHNA, CDR2 YNFKEQ. V was cut by 0 bases and J by 4 bases, with 12 bases left in between. CDR3 protein: CASSQDRGRIYGYTF. As DNA, the CDR3 is TGTGCCAGCAGCCAAGATAGGGGACGGATCTATGGCTACACCTTC.

The genes are TRBV6-1 and TRBJ1-2; D unresolved. V shed 11 bases and J shed 5 bases, with 18 bases lying between them. There are 13 residues in the CDR3. Germline values: CDR1 MNHNS, CDR2 SASEGT. The CDR3 coding sequence is TGTGCCTGCGCCGTAGCAGGACCTTATGGCTACACCTTC. Protein: CACAVAGPYGYTF.

This chain links TRBV18 with TRBJ2-5, with 9 bases identical to TRBD2. CDR3 length: 16 amino acids. The V and J ends lost 0 bases and 2 bases, in that order; junction bases with no gene match: 4. CDR1 KGHSH and CDR2 LQKENI come from the germline V gene. The CDR3 loop reads CASSPPGLADQETQYF. The CDR3 region has the DNA TGTGCCAGCTCACCACCGGGACTAGCTGATCAAGAGACCCAGTACTTC.

J is TRBJ2-5 and V is TRBV2, with TRBD2 matching 7 bases. Germline assignment: CDR1 SNHLY and CDR2 FYNNEI. The J segment lost 5 bases and the V segment lost 0 bases, leaving 3 bases of the junction unmatched. The CDR3 is 14 amino acids. CDR3 region: CASSEALGGETQYF. The CDR3 DNA follows: TGTGCCAGCAGTGAAGCGCTGGGGGGGGAGACCCAGTACTTC.

V usage is TRBV24-1 and J usage is TRBJ2-5, with 8 bases that match TRBD1. V gave up 1 base and J gave up 4 bases; unmatched junction bases: 4. CDR3 length equals 15 residues. Germline values: CDR1 KGHDR, CDR2 SFDVKD. The CDR3 sequence: CATSDFVRGRETQYF. The CDR3 nucleotides are TGTGCCACCAGTGATTTTGTCAGGGGGCGAGAGACCCAGTACTTC.

This clonotype showed up just a few times. This rearrangement joins TRBV20-1 to TRBJ2-3, with D hard to call. Germline values: CDR1 DFQATT, CDR2 SNEGSKA (reference sequence). This CDR3 comprises 13 residues. V was clipped by 3 bases and J by 6 bases, with 13 bases between them. The CDR3 coding sequence is TGCAGTGCTAGGGCCCCGATGGGCGATACGCAGTATTTT. Its protein is CSARAPMGDTQYF.

This chain links TRBV7-3 with TRBJ2-3; 8 positions match TRBD2. V lost 5 bases and J lost 2; bases outside the gene matches: 6. This CDR3 comprises 15 residues. Germline CDR1 SGHTA, CDR2 FQGTGA. The CDR3 coding sequence is TGTGCCAGCAGCCGACGGGGGGGTAACACAGATACGCAGTATTTT. Its protein is CASSRRGGNTDTQYF.

The chain carries TRBV5-1 and TRBJ1-1, with unresolved D. Between the trimmed V and J ends, which lost 0 bases and 7 bases, there was a span of 10 bases. The CDR3 contains 13 residues. Per the germline V gene, CDR1 is SGHRS and CDR2 is YFSETQ. CDR3 in DNA: TGCGCCAGCAGCTTGGCTGACGTGGGTGAAGCTTTCTTT. Its protein is CASSLADVGEAFF.

This clonotype counts as medium-sized (0.01 to 0.1%). The V and J genes are TRBV15 and TRBJ1-6; TRBD1 might be the D (5 bases). Per germline, CDR1 LNHNV and CDR2 YYDKDF (reference sequence). This CDR3 is built from 13 residues. V lost 5 bases to trimming and J lost 7 bases, with 9 bases between them. The DNA for the CDR3 is TGTGCCACCAGCGGGACCCCGAATTCACCCCTCCACTTT. Translated, it gives CATSGTPNSPLHF.

The V and J genes are TRBV4-1 and TRBJ1-6; D is perhaps TRBD1 (5 bases). The germline V gene encodes CDR1 MGHRA and CDR2 YSYEKL. The CDR3 covers 15 residues. V was pared by 5 bases and J by 8 bases, with 16 bases between. The CDR3 reads CASSTQDFGDSPLHF. Here the CDR3 DNA reads TGCGCCAGCAGCACACAGGACTTCGGGGATTCACCCCTCCACTTT.

The chain carries TRBV11-3 and TRBJ2-5; D is unclear. The V gene lost 1 base and the J gene lost 2 bases, with 5 bases spanning the gap. The CDR3 runs 13 residues. Looked up from germline, CDR1 is SGHNT and CDR2 is YENEEA. DNA for the CDR3: TGTGCCAGCAGCTTAGGCCAGCAAGAGACCCAGTACTTC. This gives the protein CASSLGQQETQYF.

This sequence joins TRBV2 and TRBJ1-2, with TRBD1 as a possible D gene (5 bases). Looked up from germline, CDR1 is SNHLY and CDR2 is FYNNEI. V lost 5 bases, J lost 5 bases, and 9 bases lay in between. This CDR3 has 12 residues. The CDR3 spells CASSRDRYGYTF. DNA of the CDR3: TGTGCCAGCAGTCGCGACAGATATGGCTACACCTTC.